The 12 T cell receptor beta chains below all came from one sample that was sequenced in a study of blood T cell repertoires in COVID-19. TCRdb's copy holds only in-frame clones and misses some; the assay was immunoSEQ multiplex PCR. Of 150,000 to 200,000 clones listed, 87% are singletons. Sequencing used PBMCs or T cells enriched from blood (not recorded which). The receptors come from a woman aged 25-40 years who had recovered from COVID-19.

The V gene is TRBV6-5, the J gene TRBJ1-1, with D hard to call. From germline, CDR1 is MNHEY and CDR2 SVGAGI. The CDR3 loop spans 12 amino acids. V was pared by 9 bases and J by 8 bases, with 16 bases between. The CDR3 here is CASCKEDVEAFF. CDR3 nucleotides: TGTGCCAGTTGTAAGGAGGATGTAGAAGCTTTCTTT.

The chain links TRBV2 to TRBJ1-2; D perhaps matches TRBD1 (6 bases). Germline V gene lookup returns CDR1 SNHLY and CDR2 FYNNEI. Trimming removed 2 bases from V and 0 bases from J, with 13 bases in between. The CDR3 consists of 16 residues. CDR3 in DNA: TGTGCCAGCAGTGAAATGACAGCAGGGGCTAACTATGGCTACACCTTC. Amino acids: CASSEMTAGANYGYTF.

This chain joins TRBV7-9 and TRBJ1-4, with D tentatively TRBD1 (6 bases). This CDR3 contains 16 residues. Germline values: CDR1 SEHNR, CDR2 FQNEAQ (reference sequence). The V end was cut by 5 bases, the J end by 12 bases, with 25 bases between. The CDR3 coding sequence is TGTGCCAGCAGCACAAGCTTAGGGACAAGGCCTGAGGAACTGTTTTTT. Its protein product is CASSTSLGTRPEELFF.

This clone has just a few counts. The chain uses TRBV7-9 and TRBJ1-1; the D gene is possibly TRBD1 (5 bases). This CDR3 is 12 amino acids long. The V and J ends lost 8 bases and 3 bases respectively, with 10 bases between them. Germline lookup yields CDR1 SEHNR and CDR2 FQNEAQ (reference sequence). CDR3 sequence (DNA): TGTGCCAGCTGGGGCTCCCACACTGAAGCTTTCTTT. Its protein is CASWGSHTEAFF. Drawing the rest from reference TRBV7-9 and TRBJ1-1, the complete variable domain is DTGVSQNPRHKITKRGQNVTFRCDPISEHNRLYWYRQTLGQGPEFLTYFQNEAQLEKSRLLSDRFSAERPKGSFSTLEIQRTEQGDSAMYLCASWGSHTEAFFGQGTRLTVV.

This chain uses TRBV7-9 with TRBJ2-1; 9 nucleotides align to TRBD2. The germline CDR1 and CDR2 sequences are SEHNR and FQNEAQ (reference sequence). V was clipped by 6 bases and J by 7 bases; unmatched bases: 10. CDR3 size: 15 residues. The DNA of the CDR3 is TGTGCCAGCAGAGTAGGGCTAGCGGGACAAAATGAGCAGTTCTTC. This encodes CASRVGLAGQNEQFF.

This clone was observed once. The DNA of the CDR3 is TGTGCCAGCAGTTCCCAACCGGGGCGGGAAAACTATGGCTACACCTTC. This sequence encodes CASSSQPGRENYGYTF. The rearrangement uses TRBV6-2 or TRBV6-3 and TRBJ1-2; maybe TRBD1 (5 bases). The CDR3 runs to 16 residues. V was clipped by 4 bases and J by 2 bases, with 17 bases between them. Germline V lookup: CDR1 MNHEY, CDR2 SVGEGT.

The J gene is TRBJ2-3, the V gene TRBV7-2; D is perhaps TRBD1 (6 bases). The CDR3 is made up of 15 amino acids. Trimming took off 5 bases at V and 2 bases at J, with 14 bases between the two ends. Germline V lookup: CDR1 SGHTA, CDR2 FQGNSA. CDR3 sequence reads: CASSPQGGITDTQYF. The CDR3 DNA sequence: TGTGCCAGCAGCCCACAGGGCGGCATCACAGATACGCAGTATTTT.

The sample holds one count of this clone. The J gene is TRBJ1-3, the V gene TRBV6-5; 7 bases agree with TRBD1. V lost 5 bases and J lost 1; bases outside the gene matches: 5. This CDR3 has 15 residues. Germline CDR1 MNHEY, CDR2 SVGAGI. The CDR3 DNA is TGTGCCAGCAGTACGGACAGGCCTTCTGGAAACACCATATATTTT. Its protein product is CASSTDRPSGNTIYF.

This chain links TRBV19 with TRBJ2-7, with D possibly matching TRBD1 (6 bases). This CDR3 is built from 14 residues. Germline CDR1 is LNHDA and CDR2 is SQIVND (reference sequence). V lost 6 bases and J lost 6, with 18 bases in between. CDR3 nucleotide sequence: TGTGCCAGTAGCCGAGGACAGAGGTTAGGCGAGCAGTACTTC. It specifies CASSRGQRLGEQYF.

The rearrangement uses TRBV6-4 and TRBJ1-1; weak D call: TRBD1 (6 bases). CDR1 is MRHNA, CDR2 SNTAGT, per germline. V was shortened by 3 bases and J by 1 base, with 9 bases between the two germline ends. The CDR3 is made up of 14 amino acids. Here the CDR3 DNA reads TGTGCCAGCAGTGAGGGACACCAGAACACTGAAGCTTTCTTT. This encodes CASSEGHQNTEAFF.

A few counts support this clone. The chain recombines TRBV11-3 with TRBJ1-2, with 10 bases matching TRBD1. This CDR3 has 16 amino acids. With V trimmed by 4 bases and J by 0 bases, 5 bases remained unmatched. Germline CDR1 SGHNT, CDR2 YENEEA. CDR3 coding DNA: TGTGCCAGCAGCTCGACAGGGGGCTATTCTAACTATGGCTACACCTTC. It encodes CASSSTGGYSNYGYTF.

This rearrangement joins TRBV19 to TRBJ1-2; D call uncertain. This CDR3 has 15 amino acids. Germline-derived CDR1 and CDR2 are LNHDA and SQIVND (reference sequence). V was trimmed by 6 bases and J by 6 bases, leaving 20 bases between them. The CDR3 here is CASSPGFNIGHGYTF. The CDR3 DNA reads TGTGCCAGTAGCCCGGGTTTTAATATCGGCCATGGCTACACCTTC.